These 30 T cell receptor beta chains share one sample of origin, sequenced in a study of blood T cell repertoires in COVID-19. Sequencing was performed with immunoSEQ multiplex PCR; in TCRdb, only in-frame clones are kept and a portion is missing. The table has about 200,000 clones, around 86% seen once. The specimen sequenced was PBMCs or T cells enriched from blood (not recorded which). Source of these receptors: a man aged 35-49 years with acute COVID-19.

The V call is TRBV4-1, the J call TRBJ2-7; D may be TRBD1 (7 bases). The CDR3 totals 19 residues. The V gene's germline CDR1 is MGHRA and CDR2 YSYEKL. V was clipped by 3 bases and J by 5 bases, with 29 bases between them. CDR3 bases: TGCGCCAGCAGCCACTCCGCGGCAGGGGGGAAGCTTCCCTTGAACGAGCAGTACTTC. Its translation is CASSHSAAGGKLPLNEQYF.

V is TRBV7-3 and J is TRBJ2-3, with TRBD2 matching 7 bases. Germline V lookup: CDR1 SGHTA, CDR2 FQGTGA. The length of the CDR3 is 14 residues. J gave up 0 bases and V 6 bases, and 3 bases lay outside the gene matches. The CDR3 sequence is CASRAGSSTDTQYF. The CDR3 DNA reads as TGTGCCAGCAGAGCGGGATCTAGCACAGATACGCAGTATTTT.

This clone was counted once. The V gene is TRBV12-3 or TRBV12-4, the J gene TRBJ1-1; tentatively, D is TRBD1 (6 bases). The CDR3 spans 13 residues. Trimming removed 6 bases from V and 6 bases from J, with 14 bases in between. The CDR3 sequence is CASSFNRASEAFF. The CDR3 DNA reads TGTGCCAGCAGCTTTAACAGGGCATCTGAAGCTTTCTTT.

The V gene is TRBV28, the J gene TRBJ1-2; D is unresolved. The CDR3 has 14 amino acids. Trimming took 2 bases from V and 4 from J, leaving 11 bases between them. Germline CDR1 and CDR2: MDHEN and SYDVKM. CDR3 in DNA: TGTGCCAGCAGTTTAGAGGCCCCACCCTATGGCTACACCTTC. Translated: CASSLEAPPYGYTF.

The V gene is TRBV28, the J gene TRBJ1-1; 7 bases are shared with TRBD1. V dropped 6 bases and J dropped 4; count of bases not matched to a gene: 5. Germline CDR1 is MDHEN and CDR2 is SYDVKM. The CDR3 runs 13 residues. The CDR3 DNA reads as TGTGCCAGCAGACCCGGACAGGCCACTGAAGCTTTCTTT. The encoded protein is CASRPGQATEAFF.

This clone was counted a few times. This chain uses TRBV7-3 with TRBJ2-1; 10 bases align to TRBD2. Germline CDR1 is SGHTA and CDR2 is FQGTGA. J lost 8 bases, V lost 5 bases, and 12 bases had no gene match. The CDR3 runs 16 residues. This CDR3 reads CASSELAGNLIDEQFF. CDR3 nucleotide sequence: TGTGCCAGCAGCGAACTAGCGGGAAATCTGATCGATGAGCAGTTCTTC.

The V gene is TRBV25-1, the J gene TRBJ2-7; 9 nucleotides align to TRBD1. In germline, CDR1 is MGHDK, CDR2 SYGVNS. The CDR3 spans 15 residues. The V segment lost 2 bases and the J segment 7 bases; nucleotides outside the gene matches: 9. The CDR3 loop reads CASSERYRGLGEQYF. CDR3 bases: TGTGCCAGCAGTGAACGGTACAGGGGGCTTGGGGAGCAGTACTTC.

The rearrangement joins TRBV28 to TRBJ2-3; 8 positions match TRBD1. V was clipped by 3 bases and J by 5 bases; unmatched bases: 7. CDR1 and CDR2 (germline): MDHEN, SYDVKM. CDR3 length: 15 residues. The CDR3 DNA sequence: TGTGCCAGCAGTTTGGCAGGGGGCATGGTAGATACGCAGTATTTT. This gives the protein CASSLAGGMVDTQYF.

The chain joins TRBV3-1 (or the pseudogene TRBV3-2) to TRBJ2-7, with 10 bases matching TRBD2. The V segment lost 3 bases and the J segment 3 bases; nucleotides outside the gene matches: 5. The CDR3 has 15 amino acids. CDR1 and CDR2 (germline): LGHDT, YNNKEL (reference sequence). CDR3 nucleotides: TGTGCCAGCAGCCAGAGGACTAGCGGCCTCTACGAGCAGTACTTC. It encodes CASSQRTSGLYEQYF.

The J gene is TRBJ2-2, the V gene TRBV11-2, with D perhaps matching TRBD2 (6 bases). Germline V CDR1 and CDR2: SGHAT, FQNNGV. The CDR3 covers 13 residues. V was trimmed by 3 bases and J by 7 bases, leaving 9 bases between them. The CDR3 loop is CASSFGGGGELFF. Here the CDR3 DNA reads TGTGCCAGCAGCTTCGGGGGAGGCGGGGAGCTGTTTTTT.

This clone was counted only a few times. The chain employs TRBV28 and TRBJ2-7, with 10 bases aligning to TRBD1. Germline V CDR1 and CDR2: MDHEN, SYDVKM. The junction had 4 bases not matched to a gene; V was cut back by 5 bases and J by 0 bases. The CDR3 sequence is 15 residues long. The CDR3 coding sequence is TGTGCCAGCAGTCGCCGGGACAGGGGCTCCTACGAGCAGTACTTC. Its protein product is CASSRRDRGSYEQYF.

In nucleotides, the CDR3 is TGTGCCAGCAGCCTAGAAGCGGGAGGGCCCAATGAGCAGTTCTTC. Translating it yields CASSLEAGGPNEQFF. The chain recombines TRBV7-3 with TRBJ2-1; 10 positions match TRBD2. Germline V gene data show CDR1 as SGHTA and CDR2 as FQGTGA. The CDR3 totals 15 residues. The junction had 7 bases not matched to a gene; V was cut back by 5 bases and J by 6 bases.

V is TRBV3-1 (or the pseudogene TRBV3-2) and J is TRBJ2-3, with a weak D call TRBD1 (5 bases). The CDR3 contains 14 residues. The germline V and J ends were trimmed by 4 bases and 1 base, with 9 bases remaining between them. The germline V gene has CDR1 LGHDT and CDR2 YNNKEL (reference sequence). The CDR3 sequence: CASSPLGGTDTQYF. The CDR3 nucleotides are TGTGCCAGCAGCCCGCTAGGGGGCACAGATACGCAGTATTTT.

The rearrangement joins TRBV2 to TRBJ1-2, with a possible D match to TRBD1 (6 bases). Germline values: CDR1 SNHLY, CDR2 FYNNEI. The length of the CDR3 is 11 residues. With 9 bases removed from V and 8 bases from J, the gap between germline ends came to 13 bases. The chain's CDR3 is CARTGPSGYTF. For the CDR3, the DNA is TGTGCCAGGACAGGCCCGTCCGGCTACACCTTC.

This chain connects TRBV9 to TRBJ1-5; D may be TRBD1 (6 bases). The CDR3 loop spans 14 amino acids. Deletions cut 2 bases from V and 7 bases from J, with 13 bases between. Germline CDR1 reads SGDLS; CDR2 reads YYNGEE. CDR3 coding DNA: TGTGCCAGCAGCGTTACAGGGTCGGGCCAGCCCCAGCATTTT. This encodes CASSVTGSGQPQHF. Together with reference TRBV9 and TRBJ1-5, the CDR3 gives the full variable domain: DSGVTQTPKHLITATGQRVTLRCSPRSGDLSVYWYQQSLDQGLQFLIQYYNGEERAKGNILERFSAQQFPDLHSELNLSSLELGDSALYFCASSVTGSGQPQHFGDGTRLSIL.

The chain combines TRBV7-3 with TRBJ1-1; D is ambiguous. V was trimmed by 5 bases and J by 1 base, leaving 8 bases between them. The V gene's germline CDR1 is SGHTA and CDR2 FQGTGA. The CDR3 runs 13 residues. The CDR3 DNA reads TGTGCCAGCAGCGCTAGCCCGAACACTGAAGCTTTCTTT. Translating it yields CASSASPNTEAFF.

V and J are TRBV28 and TRBJ2-1; perhaps TRBD2 as D (5 bases). Trimming pared 4 bases from V and 0 bases from J, leaving 13 bases between. The CDR3 is made up of 16 amino acids. Germline lookup yields CDR1 MDHEN and CDR2 SYDVKM. CDR3 coding DNA: TGTGCCAGCAGTTCAGCGGTCTCGAGCTCCTACAATGAGCAGTTCTTC. This encodes CASSSAVSSSYNEQFF.

The chain links TRBV20-1 to TRBJ2-1; 16 bases agree with TRBD2. Germline V CDR1 and CDR2: DFQATT, SNEGSKA (reference sequence). The CDR3 loop spans 18 amino acids. Losses at the gene ends were 3 bases for V and 2 bases for J; bases not matched to a gene: 7. DNA for the CDR3: TGCAGTGCTAGTGCGGGACTAGCGGGAGGGTACCCCTACAATGAGCAGTTCTTC. It specifies CSASAGLAGGYPYNEQFF.

The chain has TRBV3-1 (or the pseudogene TRBV3-2) and TRBJ1-1; D is ambiguous. The V gene lost 5 bases and the J gene lost 5 bases, with 12 bases spanning the gap. Germline V gene sequence: CDR1 LGHDT, CDR2 YNNKEL (reference sequence). The length of the CDR3 is 13 residues. The CDR3 sequence: CASSINRVTEAFF. Here the CDR3 DNA reads TGTGCCAGCAGCATTAATCGGGTGACTGAAGCTTTCTTT.

The chain employs TRBV12-3 or TRBV12-4 and TRBJ2-5; 7 bases match TRBD1. The trim removed 6 bases at V and 8 bases at J, leaving 9 bases unmatched. This CDR3 comprises 13 residues. CDR3: CASSRDSGATQYF. Here the CDR3 DNA reads TGTGCCAGCAGCCGGGACAGTGGAGCAACCCAGTACTTC.

J is TRBJ2-7 and V is TRBV7-9; 13 bases map to TRBD2. Trimming took 5 bases from V and 3 from J; bases not matched to a gene: 4. The CDR3 is 15 amino acids. Germline V gives CDR1 SEHNR, CDR2 FQNEAQ (reference sequence). CDR3 bases: TGTGCCAGCAGCACTAGCGGGAGGGCACTCTACGAGCAGTACTTC. Protein product: CASSTSGRALYEQYF.

This clone appeared a single time. This rearrangement joins TRBV19 to TRBJ2-5; 7 positions agree with TRBD1. The J segment lost 1 base and the V segment lost 4 bases, leaving 3 bases of the junction unmatched. Germline CDR1 is LNHDA and CDR2 is SQIVND (reference sequence). The CDR3 has 14 residues. CDR3 amino acids: CASSTRTGQETQYF. The DNA for the CDR3 is TGTGCCAGTAGTACCCGGACAGGCCAAGAGACCCAGTACTTC.

A few counts support this clone. V is TRBV6-5 and J is TRBJ2-7; the D is unclear. Germline V gene sequence: CDR1 MNHEY, CDR2 SVGAGI. This CDR3 has 10 amino acids. V was cut by 6 bases and J by 3 bases, with 3 bases left in between. DNA for the CDR3: TGTGCCAGCAGCCACTACGAGCAGTACTTC. Its translation is CASSHYEQYF.

The chain couples TRBV13 to TRBJ2-1; the D is unclear. This CDR3 region has 12 residues. Germline V lookup: CDR1 PRHDT, CDR2 FYEKMQ (reference sequence). V lost 2 bases to trimming and J lost 8 bases, with 7 bases between them. The CDR3 reads CASSLLEDEQFF. The CDR3, as DNA: TGTGCCAGCAGCTTATTAGAGGATGAGCAGTTCTTC.

The rearrangement uses TRBV13 and TRBJ2-7; 9 bases map to TRBD1. This CDR3 comprises 16 residues. CDR1 is PRHDT and CDR2 is FYEKMQ in the germline V gene (reference sequence). With 8 bases clipped from V and 3 bases from J, the junction kept 14 bases outside the gene matches. The DNA of the CDR3 is TGTGCCAGCCCCGTCAACCCGACAGGGGGAGTCTACGAGCAGTACTTC. Protein product: CASPVNPTGGVYEQYF.

The J gene is TRBJ2-2, the V gene TRBV2; tentatively, D is TRBD1 (6 bases). V lost 5 bases and J lost 4, with 11 bases in between. The CDR3 spans 14 residues. Germline V gene lookup returns CDR1 SNHLY and CDR2 FYNNEI. Here the CDR3 DNA reads TGTGCCAGCAGTCAAACCAGGGGCACCGGGGAGCTGTTTTTT. It yields the protein CASSQTRGTGELFF. The full variable domain, its missing parts supplied by reference TRBV2 and TRBJ2-2, is EPEVTQTPSHQVTQMGQEVILRCVPISNHLYFYWYRQILGQKVEFLVSFYNNEISEKSEIFDDQFSVERPDGSNFTLKIRSTKLEDSAMYFCASSQTRGTGELFFGEGSRLTVL.

Only one count was recorded for this clone. The chain carries TRBV18 and TRBJ2-7; unclear D gene. Trimming left V 3 bases short and J 2 bases short, with 8 bases between. The CDR3 consists of 13 residues. Germline V gives CDR1 KGHSH, CDR2 LQKENI. CDR3: CASSPLPAYEQYF. CDR3 bases: TGTGCCAGCTCACCTCTTCCAGCCTACGAGCAGTACTTC.

This chain joins TRBV27 and TRBJ2-1; 12 nucleotides line up with TRBD2. The length of the CDR3 is 14 residues. Germline values: CDR1 MNHEY, CDR2 SMNVEV (reference sequence). V lost 4 bases and J lost 11; bases outside the gene matches: 6. In DNA form, the CDR3 reads TGTGCCAGCAGTTATGTCGGACTAGCGGGAAAGCAGTTCTTC. Translated, it gives CASSYVGLAGKQFF.

V is TRBV20-1 and J is TRBJ1-2; tentatively, D is TRBD1 (5 bases). The CDR3 is 12 residues long. Germline-derived CDR1 and CDR2 are DFQATT and SNEGSKA (reference sequence). Trimming took off 3 bases at V and 4 bases at J, with 9 bases between the two ends. The CDR3 region has the DNA TGCAGTGCTAGTGGGGCGCGCTATGGCTACACCTTC. Translating it yields CSASGARYGYTF.

This sequence joins TRBV5-6 and TRBJ2-7; TRBD1 aligns across 10 bases. Trimming at V came to 4 bases and at J to 5 bases, leaving 6 bases not matched to a gene. Germline V lookup: CDR1 SGHDT, CDR2 YYEEEE. CDR3 size: 14 residues. Here the CDR3 DNA reads TGTGCCAGCAGCGGCCGGGACAGGGGTCACGAGCAGTACTTC. This sequence encodes CASSGRDRGHEQYF.